The present TCR beta chain was sequenced within a study of cytomegalovirus exposure and HLA in healthy donors. The length of the CDR3 is 15 residues. Between the trimmed V and J ends, which lost 6 bases and 7 bases, there was a span of 19 bases. CDR1 and CDR2 (germline): SGHRS, YFSETQ. PCR was performed using 60 Vbeta and 13 Jbeta primers. Original methodology: Roughly 10 million shared chains were among the about 80 million unique TCR beta chains that a later analysis counted. Generated by immunoSEQ multiplex PCR, the TCRdb table keeps only in-frame clones and is missing some. V and J calls and clone size are copied from that table; D and trimming were computed from the DNA. This repertoire shows about 190,000 clones, roughly four fifths found once; its top ten account for 2.5% to 4%. For this clone: What it binds is unknown.

Study-wide results and caveats: There were some public TCRs occurring in many donors, but most TCR sequences were rare. Being indistinguishable, some V segments were excluded, TRBV6-2 and TRBV6-3 among them.

The TCR sequence derives from a woman aged 25 to 39 in good health and CMV-seropositive. The sequencing sample was made of PBMCs. The V gene is TRBV5-1, the J gene TRBJ2-2; tentative D call: TRBD2 (6 bases). The CDR3 here is CASTLGGDQGGELFF. The CDR3 DNA reads TGCGCCAGCACCCTCGGAGGGGATCAGGGCGGGGAGCTGTTTTTT.